This is a list of T cell receptor beta chains from one sample in a study of a mutant IDH1 vaccine in newly diagnosed glioma. The data were produced by immunoSEQ multiplex PCR, yet TCRdb's version contains in-frame clones alone and is incomplete. The profile shows about 32,000 clones, around 80% of them singletons. Antigen specificity for these receptors is unknown. Sequencing used PBMCs, obtained from a glioma patient whose treatment included an IDH1 peptide vaccine. The origin of the receptors is a woman between 40 and 55 years old with glioma. CDR3s include the opening cysteine and the closing phenylalanine or tryptophan. Each record gives: V gene, clone size, J gene, D gene, CDR3 protein, CDR3 DNA. The D gene is left open where the match is weak. Only part of the rows carry a size: once, few, many, or a class if the clone is expanded.

>TRBV6-6|NA|TRBJ1-3|NA
CAGRQASGNTIYF
TGTGCCGGACGACAGGCCTCTGGAAACACCATATATTTT
>TRBV7-2|NA|TRBJ1-6|NA
CASSSRWSYNSPLHF
TGTGCCAGCAGCTCCCGATGGTCCTATAATTCACCCCTCCACTTT
>TRBV4-1|NA|TRBJ1-1|TRBD1
CASSYRTGQPSYTEAFF
TGCGCCAGCAGCTATAGGACAGGGCAACCCTCGTACACTGAAGCTTTCTTT
>TRBV30|few|TRBJ1-5|NA
CAWSGGLSNQPQHF
TGTGCCTGGAGTGGAGGTCTTAGCAATCAGCCCCAGCATTTT
>TRBV9|once|TRBJ1-2|NA
CASSVGQNGYTF
TGTGCCAGCAGCGTAGGACAGAATGGCTACACCTTC
>TRBV29-1|NA|TRBJ2-2|TRBD1
CSVETGVTGELFF
TGCAGCGTTGAGACAGGGGTCACCGGGGAGCTGTTTTTT
>TRBV2|NA|TRBJ2-1|TRBD2
CASRRPREGFF
TGTGCCAGCAGGCGACCAAGGGAGGGGTTCTTC
>TRBV27|once|TRBJ1-6|NA
CASSFQLGNSPLHF
TGTGCCAGCAGTTTTCAGCTAGGTAATTCACCCCTCCACTTT
>TRBV7-9|NA|TRBJ2-5|TRBD2
CASSPSSGGETQYF
TGTGCCAGCAGCCCCTCTAGCGGGGGCGAGACCCAGTACTTC
>TRBV7-2|NA|TRBJ1-4|NA
CASSLALSSEKLFF
TGTGCCAGCAGCTTAGCCTTGTCAAGCGAAAAACTGTTTTTT
>TRBV19|NA|TRBJ1-2|NA
CASNPPAGVGYGYTF
TGTGCCAGCAACCCGCCCGCGGGGGTCGGCTATGGCTACACCTTC
>TRBV10-1|NA|TRBJ1-1|TRBD1
CASSIGQGNTEAFF
TGCGCCAGCAGCATAGGACAGGGCAACACTGAAGCTTTCTTT
>TRBV5-1|NA|TRBJ2-7|NA
CASSLGVSYEQYF
TGCGCCAGCAGCTTGGGGGTTTCCTACGAGCAGTACTTC
>TRBV19|NA|TRBJ1-1|NA
CASSDTYGEAFF
TGTGCCAGTAGTGACACCTACGGTGAAGCTTTCTTT
>TRBV6-1|NA|TRBJ2-5|TRBD1
CASGGTGGLETQYF
TGTGCCAGCGGAGGGACAGGGGGATTGGAGACCCAGTACTTC
>TRBV19|NA|TRBJ1-2|NA
CASSRAGRRYGYTF
TGTGCCAGTAGTCGGGCAGGGAGGAGGTATGGCTACACCTTC
>TRBV25-1|NA|TRBJ1-5|NA
CASSEDGGSSNQPQHF
TGTGCCAGCAGCGAGGACGGGGGGAGTAGCAATCAGCCCCAGCATTTT
>TRBV25-1|NA|TRBJ1-1|NA
CASRAQGGVDTEAFF
TGTGCCAGCAGGGCACAGGGAGGGGTAGACACTGAAGCTTTCTTT
>TRBV7-9|NA|TRBJ1-1|NA
CASSGVGFVTEAFF
TGTGCCAGCAGCGGTGTTGGGTTCGTTACTGAAGCTTTCTTT
>TRBV15|few|TRBJ1-5|TRBD1
CATSRRDRINQPQHF
TGTGCCACCAGCAGAAGGGACAGGATCAATCAGCCCCAGCATTTT
>TRBV30|NA|TRBJ1-4|NA
CAWKVGRGVEKLFF
TGTGCCTGGAAGGTCGGTCGGGGAGTTGAAAAACTGTTTTTT
>TRBV6-6|few|TRBJ2-7|NA
CASNIASFHEQYF
TGTGCCAGCAATATTGCCAGCTTCCACGAGCAGTACTTC
>TRBV18|NA|TRBJ1-6|TRBD1
CASSQGQHNSPLHF
TGTGCCAGCTCTCAGGGACAGCATAATTCACCCCTCCACTTT
>TRBV29-1|NA|TRBJ1-3|NA
CSGSEGSNSGNTIYF
TGCAGCGGGTCTGAGGGGTCGAACTCTGGAAACACCATATATTTT
>TRBV25-1|NA|TRBJ1-2|NA
CASSEGADGYTF
TGTGCCAGCAGTGAGGGGGCGGATGGCTACACCTTC
>TRBV18|NA|TRBJ2-5|NA
CASSPLGPVGSGETQYF
TGTGCCAGCTCACCACTTGGTCCAGTAGGGAGCGGGGAGACCCAGTACTTC
>TRBV5-1|few|TRBJ1-1|NA
CASSLTGTEAFF
TGCGCCAGCAGCCTGACGGGGACTGAAGCTTTCTTT
>TRBV9|NA|TRBJ1-3|NA
CASSVDWGRPGNTIYF
TGTGCCAGCAGCGTAGATTGGGGGAGACCGGGAAACACCATATATTTT
>TRBV6-6|NA|TRBJ2-7|TRBD2
CASSYSSGGGAPEQYF
TGTGCCAGCAGTTACTCGAGTGGCGGGGGGGCCCCCGAGCAGTACTTC
>TRBV9|NA|TRBJ2-7|NA
CASSVGVSSYEQYF
TGTGCCAGCAGCGTAGGTGTTAGCTCCTACGAGCAGTACTTC
>TRBV6-5|NA|TRBJ2-3|NA
CASSSPGSDTQYF
TGTGCCAGCAGTTCCCCGGGGTCAGATACGCAGTATTTT
>TRBV5-4|NA|TRBJ2-5|TRBD2
CASSLFGGAGETQYF
TGTGCCAGCAGCCTATTCGGGGGGGCCGGGGAGACCCAGTACTTC
>TRBV6-1|NA|TRBJ1-6|NA
CASIPHDGSPLHF
TGTGCCAGCATCCCCCATGATGGTTCACCCCTCCACTTT
>TRBV6-6|NA|TRBJ1-2|NA
CASSQGNNYGYTF
TGTGCCAGCAGCCAGGGGAATAACTATGGCTACACCTTC
>TRBV28|NA|TRBJ2-7|NA
CASSLPEFIYEQYF
TGTGCCAGCAGCCTACCGGAGTTTATCTACGAGCAGTACTTC
>TRBV7-8|NA|TRBJ2-3|NA
CASSLISSTDTQYF
TGTGCCAGCAGCTTAATCTCTAGCACAGATACGCAGTATTTT
>TRBV27|NA|TRBJ2-1|TRBD1
CASTSKGDSRSTYNEQFF
TGTGCCAGCACATCGAAGGGGGACAGTAGATCCACCTACAATGAGCAGTTCTTC
>TRBV7-9|NA|TRBJ2-7|NA
CASSRGIREQYF
TGTGCCAGCAGCCGCGGGATTCGCGAGCAGTACTTC
>TRBV11-2|NA|TRBJ1-5|TRBD1
CASSLGTGDQPQHF
TGTGCCAGCAGCTTAGGGACAGGGGATCAGCCCCAGCATTTT
>TRBV7-7|NA|TRBJ2-1|TRBD2
CASSLGGGLYNEQFF
TGTGCTAGCAGCTTAGGCGGGGGGCTCTACAATGAGCAGTTCTTC
>TRBV7-8|NA|TRBJ2-5|TRBD2
CASSPGTSGGQETQYF
TGTGCCAGCAGCCCAGGGACTAGCGGGGGCCAAGAGACCCAGTACTTC
>TRBV9|NA|TRBJ1-6|NA
CASSVVAGSPLHF
TGTGCCAGCAGCGTAGTGGCGGGGTCACCCCTCCACTTT
>TRBV15|NA|TRBJ2-4|NA
CATSRDQRGMDIQYF
TGTGCCACCAGCAGAGATCAGAGGGGCATGGACATTCAGTACTTC
>TRBV15|NA|TRBJ2-3|NA
CATSKVRHTDTQYF
TGTGCCACCAGCAAAGTCAGACACACAGATACGCAGTATTTT
>TRBV5-1|NA|TRBJ2-2|NA
CASSSFWQGLNTGELFF
TGCGCCAGCAGCTCCTTCTGGCAGGGCCTGAACACCGGGGAGCTGTTTTTT
>TRBV18|NA|TRBJ2-7|NA
CASSTNRAYEQYF
TGTGCCAGCTCTACCAATAGGGCCTACGAGCAGTACTTC
>TRBV5-1|NA|TRBJ2-7|NA
CASSLRGSYEQYF
TGCGCCAGCAGCCTCCGGGGATCCTACGAGCAGTACTTC
>TRBV19|NA|TRBJ2-7|NA
CASLSSSSYEQYF
TGTGCCAGCCTCAGTTCAAGCTCCTACGAGCAGTACTTC
>TRBV4-1|NA|TRBJ1-2|TRBD1
CASSRTGDGYTF
TGCGCCAGCAGCCGAACAGGGGACGGCTACACCTTC